These 3 T cell receptor beta chains were sequenced from one sample in a study of cytomegalovirus exposure and HLA in healthy donors. Only in-frame clones appear in the TCRdb table, and some are missing; sequencing was by immunoSEQ multiplex PCR. The table includes under 70,000 clones, around 88% detected once. The sample taken for sequencing was PBMCs. The receptor source for this set is a woman aged 18-29 years in good health and CMV-seronegative.

J is TRBJ1-1 and V is TRBV5-4; D is ambiguous. The CDR3 is 13 amino acids. Germline values: CDR1 SGHNT, CDR2 YYREEE (reference sequence). V shed 2 bases and J shed 4 bases, with 9 bases lying between them. The CDR3 nucleotides are TGTGCCAGCAGCTTACCGGGATTCACTGAAGCTTTCTTT. Encoded protein: CASSLPGFTEAFF. Full variable domain (rest looked up from reference TRBV5-4 and TRBJ1-1): ETGVTQSPTHLIKTRGQQVTLRCSSQSGHNTVSWYQQALGQGPQFIFQYYREEENGRGNFPPRFSGLQFPNYSSELNVNALELDDSALYLCASSLPGFTEAFFGQGTRLTVV.

This sequence joins TRBV18 and TRBJ1-5, with TRBD1 matching 9 bases. The CDR3 consists of 14 residues. The germline CDR1 and CDR2 sequences are KGHSH and LQKENI. V lost 4 bases and J lost 3; bases outside the gene matches: 1. The CDR3 reads CASSRTGDNQPQHF. The CDR3 DNA is TGTGCCAGCTCACGGACAGGGGACAATCAGCCCCAGCATTTT.

The chain is built from TRBV28 and TRBJ1-1; TRBD1 matches at 11 bases. Germline CDR1 reads MDHEN; CDR2 reads SYDVKM. V was pared by 2 bases and J by 4 bases, with 3 bases of the junction left unmatched. This CDR3 spans 15 amino acids. CDR3 nucleotide sequence: TGTGCCAGCAGTTTAGGGGACAGGGGGTTCACTGAAGCTTTCTTT. Protein product: CASSLGDRGFTEAFF.